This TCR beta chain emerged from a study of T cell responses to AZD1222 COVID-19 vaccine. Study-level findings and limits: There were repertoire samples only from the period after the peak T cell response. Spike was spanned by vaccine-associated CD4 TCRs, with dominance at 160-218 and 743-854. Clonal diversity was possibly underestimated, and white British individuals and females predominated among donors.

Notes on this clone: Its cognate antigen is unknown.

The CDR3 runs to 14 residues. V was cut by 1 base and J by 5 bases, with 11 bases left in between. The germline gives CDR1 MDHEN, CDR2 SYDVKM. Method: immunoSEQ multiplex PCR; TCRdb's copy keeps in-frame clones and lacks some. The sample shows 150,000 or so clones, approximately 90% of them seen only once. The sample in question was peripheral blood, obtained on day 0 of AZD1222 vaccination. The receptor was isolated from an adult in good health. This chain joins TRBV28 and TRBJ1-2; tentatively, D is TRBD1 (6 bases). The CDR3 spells CASSLFYREYGYTF. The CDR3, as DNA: TGTGCCAGCAGTTTATTCTACAGGGAGTATGGCTACACCTTC.